Many counts were recorded for the clone carrying this T cell receptor (beta chain). This entry is derived from a study of identical twins. After template switching added a universal primer site, the resulting cDNA carried unique molecular identifiers. From the 5' RACE reads, TCRdb called clonotypes with MiXCR, one entry per CDR3 protein. In the table there are 250,000 or so distinct CDR3 sequences, approximately 7.8% of which are singletons. The CDR3 sequence is 19 residues long. Trimming took 1 base from V and 4 from J, leaving 24 bases between them. Germline V lookup: CDR1 SGHKS, CDR2 YYEKEE (reference sequence). These data were likewise used in another study, on yellow fever vaccine responses in identical twins.

Sequencing was done on a sample of CD8+ T cells sorted from blood. This TCR was recovered from a woman younger than 35 in good health. The chain carries TRBV5-5 and TRBJ1-5; D gene ambiguous. For the CDR3, the DNA is TGTGCCAGCAGCTTGCTGATGTGGGTCTCTGGGCGGGTAAATCAGCCCCAGCATTTT. It encodes CASSLLMWVSGRVNQPQHF.